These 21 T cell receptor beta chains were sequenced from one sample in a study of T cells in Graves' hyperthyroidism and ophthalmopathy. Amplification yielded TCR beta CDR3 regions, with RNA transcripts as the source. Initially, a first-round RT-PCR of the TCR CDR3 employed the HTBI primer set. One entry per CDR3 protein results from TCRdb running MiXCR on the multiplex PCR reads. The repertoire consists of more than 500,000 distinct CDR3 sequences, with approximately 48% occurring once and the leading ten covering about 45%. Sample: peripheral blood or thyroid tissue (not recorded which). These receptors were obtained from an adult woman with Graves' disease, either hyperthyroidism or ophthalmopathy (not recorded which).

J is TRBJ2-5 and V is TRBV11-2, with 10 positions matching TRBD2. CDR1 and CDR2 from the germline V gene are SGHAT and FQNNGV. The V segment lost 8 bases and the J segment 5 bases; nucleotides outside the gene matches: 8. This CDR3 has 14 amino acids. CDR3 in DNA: TGTGCCAGCGGGGCTAGCGGGAGCGGGGAGACCCAGTACTTC. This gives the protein CASGASGSGETQYF.

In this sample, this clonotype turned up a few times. The CDR3 loop is CASSFTGPPQHF. The CDR3 DNA sequence: TGTGCCAGCAGCTTTACAGGGCCGCCCCAGCATTTT. The gene calls are TRBV7-2 and TRBJ1-5; D possibly corresponds to TRBD1 (6 bases). This CDR3 has 12 residues. Per germline, CDR1 SGHTA and CDR2 FQGNSA. V was shortened by 3 bases and J by 9 bases, with 9 bases between the two germline ends.

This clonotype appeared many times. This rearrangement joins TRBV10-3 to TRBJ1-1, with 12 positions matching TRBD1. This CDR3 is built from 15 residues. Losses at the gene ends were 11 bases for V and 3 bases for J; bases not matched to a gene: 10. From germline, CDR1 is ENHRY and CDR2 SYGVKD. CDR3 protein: CASKGQGAGDTEAFF. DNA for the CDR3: TGTGCCTCGAAGGGACAGGGGGCCGGGGACACTGAAGCTTTCTTT.

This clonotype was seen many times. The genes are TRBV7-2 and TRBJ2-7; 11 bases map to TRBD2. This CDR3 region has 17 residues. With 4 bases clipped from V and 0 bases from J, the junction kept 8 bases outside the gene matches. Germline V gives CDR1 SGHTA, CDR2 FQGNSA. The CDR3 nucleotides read TGTGCCAGCAGCTCCAGGACTAGCGGGCCGAGCTCCTACGAGCAGTACTTC. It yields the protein CASSSRTSGPSSYEQYF.

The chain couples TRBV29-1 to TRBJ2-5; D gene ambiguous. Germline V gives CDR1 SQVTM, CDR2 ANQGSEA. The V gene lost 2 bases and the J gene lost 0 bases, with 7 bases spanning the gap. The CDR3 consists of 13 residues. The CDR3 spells CSVETAYQETQYF. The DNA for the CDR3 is TGCAGCGTTGAAACGGCGTACCAAGAGACCCAGTACTTC.

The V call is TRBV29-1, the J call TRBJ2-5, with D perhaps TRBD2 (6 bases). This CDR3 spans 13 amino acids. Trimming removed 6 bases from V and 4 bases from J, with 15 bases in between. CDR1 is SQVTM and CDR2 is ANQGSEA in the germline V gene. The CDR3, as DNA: TGCAGCGTCCTGACTAGTTTTGTAGAGACCCAGTACTTC. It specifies CSVLTSFVETQYF.

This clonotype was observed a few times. For the CDR3, the DNA is TGTGCCAGCAGCATCACTCGGGACAGAGAGCACGAGCAGTACTTC. This sequence encodes CASSITRDREHEQYF. The V and J genes are TRBV7-9 and TRBJ2-7; 7 nucleotides align to TRBD1. The V gene end was trimmed by 5 bases and the J gene end by 5 bases; junction bases not matched to a gene: 12. This CDR3 has 15 amino acids. Per germline, CDR1 SEHNR and CDR2 FQNEAQ (reference sequence).

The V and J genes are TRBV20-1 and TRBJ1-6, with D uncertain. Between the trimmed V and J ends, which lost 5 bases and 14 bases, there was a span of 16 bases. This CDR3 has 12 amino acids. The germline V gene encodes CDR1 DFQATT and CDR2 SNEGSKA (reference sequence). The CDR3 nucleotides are TGCAGTGCTCAGCTCACAGATGCGTCCCTCCACTTT. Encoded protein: CSAQLTDASLHF.

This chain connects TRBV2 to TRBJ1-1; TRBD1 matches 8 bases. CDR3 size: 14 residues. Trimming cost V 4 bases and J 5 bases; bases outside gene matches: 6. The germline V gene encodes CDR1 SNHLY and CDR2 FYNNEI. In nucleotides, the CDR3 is TGTGCCAGCAGTGGGACAGGGAAAAGTACTGAAGCTTTCTTT. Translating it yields CASSGTGKSTEAFF.

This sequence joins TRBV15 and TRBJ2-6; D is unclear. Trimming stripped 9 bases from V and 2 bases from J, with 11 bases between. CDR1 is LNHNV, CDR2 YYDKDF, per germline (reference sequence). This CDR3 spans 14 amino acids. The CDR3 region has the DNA TGTGCCACAGGTAATCTCCCTGGGGCCAACGTCCTGACTTTC. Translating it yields CATGNLPGANVLTF.

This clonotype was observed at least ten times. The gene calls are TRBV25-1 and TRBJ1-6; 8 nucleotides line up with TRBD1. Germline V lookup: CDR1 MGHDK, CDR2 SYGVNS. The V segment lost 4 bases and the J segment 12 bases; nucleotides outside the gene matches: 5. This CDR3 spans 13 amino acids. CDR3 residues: CASSGQGSGPLHF. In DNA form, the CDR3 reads TGTGCCAGCAGTGGACAGGGGTCTGGACCCCTCCACTTT.

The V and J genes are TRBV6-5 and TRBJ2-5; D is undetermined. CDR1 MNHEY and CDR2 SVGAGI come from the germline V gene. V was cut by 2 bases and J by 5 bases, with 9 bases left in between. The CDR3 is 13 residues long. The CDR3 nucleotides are TGTGCCAGCAGTTACGGGCTTCACGAGACCCAGTACTTC. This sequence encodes CASSYGLHETQYF.

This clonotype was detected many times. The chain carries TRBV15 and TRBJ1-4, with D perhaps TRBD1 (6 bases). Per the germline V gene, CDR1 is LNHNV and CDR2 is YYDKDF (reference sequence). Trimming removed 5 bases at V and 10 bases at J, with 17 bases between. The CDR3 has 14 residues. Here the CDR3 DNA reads TGTGCCACCAGCGGCACAGGGATGCGTGGAAAACTGTTTTTT. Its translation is CATSGTGMRGKLFF.

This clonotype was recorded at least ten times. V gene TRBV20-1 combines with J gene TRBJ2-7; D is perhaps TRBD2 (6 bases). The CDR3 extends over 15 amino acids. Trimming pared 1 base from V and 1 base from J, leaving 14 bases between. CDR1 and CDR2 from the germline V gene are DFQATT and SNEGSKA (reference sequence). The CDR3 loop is CSARARRDLSYEQYF. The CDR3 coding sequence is TGCAGTGCTAGAGCCCGCCGGGACTTGTCCTACGAGCAGTACTTC.

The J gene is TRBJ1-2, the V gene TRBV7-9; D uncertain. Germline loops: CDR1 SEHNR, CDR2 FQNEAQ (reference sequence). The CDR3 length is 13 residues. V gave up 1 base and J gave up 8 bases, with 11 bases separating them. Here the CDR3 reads CASSLELGGGYTF. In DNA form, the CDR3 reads TGTGCCAGCAGCTTAGAATTGGGAGGGGGCTACACCTTC.

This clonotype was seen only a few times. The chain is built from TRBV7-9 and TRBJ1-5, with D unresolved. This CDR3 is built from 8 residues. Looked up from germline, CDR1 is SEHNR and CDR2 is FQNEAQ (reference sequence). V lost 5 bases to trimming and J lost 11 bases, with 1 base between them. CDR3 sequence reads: CASSTQHF. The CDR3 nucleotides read TGTGCCAGCAGCACCCAGCATTTT.

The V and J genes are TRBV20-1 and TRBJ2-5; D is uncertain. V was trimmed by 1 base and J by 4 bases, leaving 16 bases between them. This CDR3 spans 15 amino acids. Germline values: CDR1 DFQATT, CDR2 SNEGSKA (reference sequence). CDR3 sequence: CSARGAQNVGETQYF. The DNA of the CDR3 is TGCAGTGCTAGAGGCGCCCAGAACGTGGGAGAGACCCAGTACTTC.

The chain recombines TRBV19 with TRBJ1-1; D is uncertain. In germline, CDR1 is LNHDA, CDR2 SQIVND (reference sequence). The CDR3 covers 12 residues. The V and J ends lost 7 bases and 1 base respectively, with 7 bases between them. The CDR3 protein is CASTLGNTEAFF. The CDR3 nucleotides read TGTGCCAGTACCTTGGGGAACACTGAAGCTTTCTTT.

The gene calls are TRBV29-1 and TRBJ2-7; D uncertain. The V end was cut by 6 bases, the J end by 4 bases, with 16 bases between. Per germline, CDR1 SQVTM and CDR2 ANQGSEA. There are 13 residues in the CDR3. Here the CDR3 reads CSVGGQAVYEQYF. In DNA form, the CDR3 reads TGCAGCGTCGGCGGTCAGGCAGTGTACGAGCAGTACTTC.

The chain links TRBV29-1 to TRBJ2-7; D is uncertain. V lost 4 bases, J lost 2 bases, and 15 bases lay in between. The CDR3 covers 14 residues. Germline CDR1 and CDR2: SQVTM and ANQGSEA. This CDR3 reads CSVVVRAVPYEQYF. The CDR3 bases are TGCAGCGTTGTTGTTAGGGCAGTACCCTACGAGCAGTACTTC.

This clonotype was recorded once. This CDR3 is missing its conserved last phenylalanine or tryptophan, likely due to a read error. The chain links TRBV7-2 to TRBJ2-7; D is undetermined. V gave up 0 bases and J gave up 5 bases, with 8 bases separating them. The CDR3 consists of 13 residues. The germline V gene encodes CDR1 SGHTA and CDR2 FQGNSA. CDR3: CASSLAPGDEQYL. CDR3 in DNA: TGTGCCAGCAGCTTAGCACCCGGCGACGAGCAGTACCTC.